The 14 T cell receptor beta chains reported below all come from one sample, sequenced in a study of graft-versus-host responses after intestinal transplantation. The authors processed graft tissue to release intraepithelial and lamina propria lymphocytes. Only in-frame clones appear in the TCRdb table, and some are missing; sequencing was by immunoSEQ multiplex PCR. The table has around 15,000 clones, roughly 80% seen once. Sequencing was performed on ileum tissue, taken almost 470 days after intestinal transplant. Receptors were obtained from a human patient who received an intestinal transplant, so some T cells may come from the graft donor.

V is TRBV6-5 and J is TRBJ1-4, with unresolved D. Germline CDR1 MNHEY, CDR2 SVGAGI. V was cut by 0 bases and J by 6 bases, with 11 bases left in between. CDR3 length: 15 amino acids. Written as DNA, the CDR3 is TGTGCCAGCAGTTACTCTTTGGGCGGGTATGAAAAACTGTTTTTT. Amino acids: CASSYSLGGYEKLFF.

The CDR3 DNA reads TGCAGCGCGACCGGGACAGGGTTTGAGCAGTTCTTC. Translating gives CSATGTGFEQFF. The chain joins TRBV29-1 to TRBJ2-1; 9 nucleotides agree with TRBD1. Germline loops: CDR1 SQVTM, CDR2 ANQGSEA. The CDR3 is 12 residues long. After removal of 7 bases from V and 9 bases from J, the junction contained 7 bases not matched to a gene.

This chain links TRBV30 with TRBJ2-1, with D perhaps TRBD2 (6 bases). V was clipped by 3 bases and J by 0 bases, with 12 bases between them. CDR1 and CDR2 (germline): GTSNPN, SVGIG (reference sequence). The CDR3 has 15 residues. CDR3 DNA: TGTGCCTGGAGCACCGGGGGATCCTCCTACAATGAGCAGTTCTTC. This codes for CAWSTGGSSYNEQFF.

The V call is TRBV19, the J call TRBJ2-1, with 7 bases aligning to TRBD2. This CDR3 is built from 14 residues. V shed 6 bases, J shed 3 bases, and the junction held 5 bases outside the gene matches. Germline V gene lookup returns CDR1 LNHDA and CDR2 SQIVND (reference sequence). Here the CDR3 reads CASRGRDFYNEQFF. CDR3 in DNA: TGTGCCAGTAGAGGGAGGGACTTCTACAATGAGCAGTTCTTC.

CDR3 DNA: TGTGCCAGCAGTTACTCGTTCGGGGCCCAAGAGACCCAGTACTTC. It yields the protein CASSYSFGAQETQYF. The chain combines TRBV6-6 with TRBJ2-5; D could derive from TRBD1 or TRBD2 (5 bases each). Germline-derived CDR1 and CDR2 are MNHNY and SVGAGI (reference sequence). There are 15 residues in the CDR3. The V end was cut by 0 bases, the J end by 1 base, with 9 bases between.

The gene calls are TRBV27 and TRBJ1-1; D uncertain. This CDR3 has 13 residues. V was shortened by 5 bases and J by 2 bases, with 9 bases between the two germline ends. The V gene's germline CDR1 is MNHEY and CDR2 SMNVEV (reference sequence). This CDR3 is CASSRKQNTEAFF. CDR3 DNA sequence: TGTGCCAGCAGTCGTAAGCAAAACACTGAAGCTTTCTTT.

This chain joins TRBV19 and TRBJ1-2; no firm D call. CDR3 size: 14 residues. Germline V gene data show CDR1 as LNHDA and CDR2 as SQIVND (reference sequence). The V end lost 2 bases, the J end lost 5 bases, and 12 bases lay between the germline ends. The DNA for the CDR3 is TGTGCCAGTAGTATACCGGGAGCCCCGTATGGCTACACCTTC. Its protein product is CASSIPGAPYGYTF. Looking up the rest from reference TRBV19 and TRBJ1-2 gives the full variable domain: DGGITQSPKYLFRKEGQNVTLSCEQNLNHDAMYWYRQDPGQGLRLIYYSQIVNDFQKGDIAEGYSVSREKKESFPLTVTSAQKNPTAFYLCASSIPGAPYGYTFGSGTRLTVV.

CDR3 in DNA: TGTGCCACGGGGCCTTTAGGGACTAATGAAAAACTGTTTTTT. Amino acid sequence: CATGPLGTNEKLFF. The J gene is TRBJ1-4, the V gene TRBV6-6; perhaps TRBD1 as D (5 bases). The CDR3 has 14 amino acids. V gave up 10 bases and J gave up 2 bases, with 14 bases separating them. Germline CDR1 MNHNY, CDR2 SVGAGI (reference sequence).

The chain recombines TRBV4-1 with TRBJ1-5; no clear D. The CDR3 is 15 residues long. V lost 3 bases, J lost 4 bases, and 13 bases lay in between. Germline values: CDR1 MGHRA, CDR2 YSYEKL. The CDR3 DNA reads TGCGCCAGCAGCCAGGTAGGACTTGGAAATCAGCCCCAGCATTTT. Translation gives CASSQVGLGNQPQHF.

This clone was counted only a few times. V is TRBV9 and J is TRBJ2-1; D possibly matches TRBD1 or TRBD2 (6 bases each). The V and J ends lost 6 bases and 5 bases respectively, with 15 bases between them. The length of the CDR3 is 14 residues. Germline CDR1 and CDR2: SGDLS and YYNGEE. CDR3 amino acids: CASNPGAGNNEQFF. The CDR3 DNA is TGTGCCAGCAACCCGGGGGCGGGCAACAATGAGCAGTTCTTC.

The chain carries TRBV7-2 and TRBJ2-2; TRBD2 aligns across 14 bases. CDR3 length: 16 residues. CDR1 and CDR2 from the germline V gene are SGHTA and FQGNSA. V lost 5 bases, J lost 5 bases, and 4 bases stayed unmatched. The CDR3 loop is CASSARLAGGTGELFF. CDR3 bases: TGTGCCAGCAGCGCTCGACTAGCGGGGGGGACCGGGGAGCTGTTTTTT.

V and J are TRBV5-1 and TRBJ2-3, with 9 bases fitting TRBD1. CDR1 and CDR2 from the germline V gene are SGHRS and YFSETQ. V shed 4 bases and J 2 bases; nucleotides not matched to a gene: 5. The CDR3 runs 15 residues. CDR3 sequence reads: CASSDGTGSTDTQYF. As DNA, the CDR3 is TGCGCCAGCAGCGATGGGACAGGGTCCACAGATACGCAGTATTTT.

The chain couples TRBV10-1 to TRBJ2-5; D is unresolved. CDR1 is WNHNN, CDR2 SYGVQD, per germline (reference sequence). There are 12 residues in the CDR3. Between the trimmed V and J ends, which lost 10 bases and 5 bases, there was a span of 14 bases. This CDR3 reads CANPIVRETQYF. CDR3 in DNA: TGCGCCAACCCTATCGTCCGGGAGACCCAGTACTTC.

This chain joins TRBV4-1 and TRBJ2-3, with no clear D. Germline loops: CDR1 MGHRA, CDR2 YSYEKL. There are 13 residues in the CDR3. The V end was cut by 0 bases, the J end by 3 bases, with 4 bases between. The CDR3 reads CASSQDITDTQYF. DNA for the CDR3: TGCGCCAGCAGCCAAGATATTACAGATACGCAGTATTTT.